The 22 T cell receptor beta chains presented below share a single source sample, sequenced in a study of T cell responses to AZD1222 COVID-19 vaccine. The repertoire was sequenced with immunoSEQ multiplex PCR; TCRdb's copy has only in-frame clones and lacks some. The sample includes about 220,000 clones, 93% seen only once; the top ten take over 0.95%. The specimen was peripheral blood, collected on day 0 of MenACWY control vaccination. The origin of the receptors is an adult in good health.

J is TRBJ2-7 and V is TRBV2; possible D gene TRBD1, 5 bases. This CDR3 is 11 amino acids long. Germline CDR1 reads SNHLY; CDR2 reads FYNNEI. Trimming took off 4 bases at V and 7 bases at J, with 8 bases between the two ends. The CDR3 protein is CASSGTFEQYF. DNA for the CDR3: TGTGCCAGCAGTGGGACATTTGAGCAGTACTTC. Full variable domain (rest looked up from reference TRBV2 and TRBJ2-7): EPEVTQTPSHQVTQMGQEVILRCVPISNHLYFYWYRQILGQKVEFLVSFYNNEISEKSEIFDDQFSVERPDGSNFTLKIRSTKLEDSAMYFCASSGTFEQYFGPGTRLTVT.

The count of this clone is one. The chain has TRBV2 and TRBJ1-1; TRBD1 agrees at 7 bases. The CDR3 sequence is 13 residues long. V shed 8 bases, J shed 4 bases, and the junction held 7 bases outside the gene matches. Germline V lookup: CDR1 SNHLY, CDR2 FYNNEI. CDR3 coding DNA: TGTGCCAGCTGGGTTTCAGGGGGCACTGAAGCTTTCTTT. Its protein is CASWVSGGTEAFF.

This chain uses TRBV5-6 with TRBJ1-1; D remains unclear. Germline values: CDR1 SGHDT, CDR2 YYEEEE. V shed 1 base and J shed 1 base, with 11 bases lying between them. CDR3 length: 15 amino acids. Written as DNA, the CDR3 is TGTGCCAGCAGCTTGCTCGGCACAGAGAACACTGAAGCTTTCTTT. It specifies CASSLLGTENTEAFF.

The J gene is TRBJ2-7, the V gene TRBV18; 9 bases are a match to TRBD1. Germline V gives CDR1 KGHSH, CDR2 LQKENI. V shed 3 bases and J 3 bases; nucleotides not matched to a gene: 6. This CDR3 contains 15 residues. In DNA, the CDR3 is TGTGCCAGCTCACCCGGGACAGGGAATCTCTACGAGCAGTACTTC. This codes for CASSPGTGNLYEQYF. The entire variable domain, with the rest obtained from reference TRBV18 and TRBJ2-7, is as follows: NAGVMQNPRHLVRRRGQEARLRCSPMKGHSHVYWYRQLPEEGLKFMVYLQKENIIDESGMPKERFSAEFPKEGPSILRIQQVVRGDSAAYFCASSPGTGNLYEQYFGPGTRLTVT.

V is TRBV18 and J is TRBJ1-5; D is uncertain. Per the germline V gene, CDR1 is KGHSH and CDR2 is LQKENI. This CDR3 is 13 amino acids long. The V end was cut by 1 base, the J end by 0 bases, with 1 base between. CDR3 sequence reads: CASSPLSNQPQHF. As DNA, the CDR3 is TGTGCCAGCTCACCACTTAGCAATCAGCCCCAGCATTTT.

The CDR3: CASSSSSYNEQFF. The CDR3 bases are TGTGCCAGCAGTTCCAGCTCCTACAATGAGCAGTTCTTC. The chain couples TRBV6-6 to TRBJ2-1; no definite D call. Trimming left V 4 bases short and J 0 bases short, with 4 bases between. This CDR3 spans 13 amino acids. Germline-derived CDR1 and CDR2 are MNHNY and SVGAGI (reference sequence).

The chain couples TRBV6-5 to TRBJ2-3; D gene unclear. The length of the CDR3 is 14 residues. V was shortened by 6 bases and J by 3 bases, with 13 bases between the two germline ends. CDR1 and CDR2 (germline): MNHEY, SVGAGI. CDR3 loop: CASSPPGRTDTQYF. CDR3 DNA: TGTGCCAGCAGCCCACCCGGCCGGACAGATACGCAGTATTTT.

V gene TRBV5-1 combines with J gene TRBJ2-6; no reliable D call. The germline V and J ends were trimmed by 3 bases and 4 bases, with 11 bases remaining between them. Germline V gene data show CDR1 as SGHRS and CDR2 as YFSETQ. The CDR3 is 15 amino acids. CDR3 amino acids: CASSYPSTGANVLTF. CDR3 sequence (DNA): TGCGCCAGCAGCTATCCGAGTACGGGGGCCAACGTCCTGACTTTC.

This chain connects TRBV6-5 to TRBJ2-2; no clear D. CDR3 length equals 13 residues. V lost 6 bases and J 4 bases, leaving 9 bases between the germline ends. Germline CDR1 reads MNHEY; CDR2 reads SVGAGI. The DNA of the CDR3 is TGTGCCAGCAGACGAACATTCACCGGGGAGCTGTTTTTT. This encodes CASRRTFTGELFF.

V is TRBV18 and J is TRBJ2-3, with 9 bases aligning to TRBD1. J was trimmed by 6 bases and V by 3 bases; bases with no gene match: 7. Germline V gives CDR1 KGHSH, CDR2 LQKENI. The CDR3 is 15 amino acids. The CDR3 is CASSPQTGGMDTQYF. CDR3 in DNA: TGTGCCAGCTCACCGCAGACAGGGGGAATGGATACGCAGTATTTT. Using reference TRBV18 and TRBJ2-3 for the parts outside the CDR3, the full variable domain is NAGVMQNPRHLVRRRGQEARLRCSPMKGHSHVYWYRQLPEEGLKFMVYLQKENIIDESGMPKERFSAEFPKEGPSILRIQQVVRGDSAAYFCASSPQTGGMDTQYFGPGTRLTVL.

This clone was seen a few times. The chain is built from TRBV3-1 (or the pseudogene TRBV3-2) and TRBJ1-6; D not resolved. CDR1 LGHDT and CDR2 YNNKEL come from the germline V gene (reference sequence). This CDR3 is built from 12 residues. V was cut by 1 base and J by 13 bases, with 8 bases left in between. In DNA form, the CDR3 reads TGTGCCAGCAGCCAAGGTGTTTGCCCCCTCCACTTT. Translated: CASSQGVCPLHF.

This chain connects TRBV27 to TRBJ2-1, with D perhaps TRBD1 (6 bases). In germline, CDR1 is MNHEY, CDR2 SMNVEV (reference sequence). The CDR3 runs to 13 residues. With 6 bases removed from V and 10 bases from J, the gap between germline ends came to 16 bases. For the CDR3, the DNA is TGTGCCAGCAGGGGACAAATGTACGGGGAGCAGTTCTTC. It codes for CASRGQMYGEQFF.

The rearrangement uses TRBV28 and TRBJ1-1; 8 positions agree with TRBD1. The trim removed 1 base at V and 2 bases at J, leaving 3 bases unmatched. The CDR3 totals 15 residues. CDR1 is MDHEN, CDR2 SYDVKM, per germline. Here the CDR3 reads CASSLSGQGNTEAFF. CDR3 bases: TGTGCCAGCAGTTTATCCGGACAGGGCAACACTGAAGCTTTCTTT.

The chain uses TRBV5-1 and TRBJ2-5; D might be TRBD1 (6 bases). The germline V gene has CDR1 SGHRS and CDR2 YFSETQ. Trimming stripped 3 bases from V and 4 bases from J, with 16 bases between. The CDR3 totals 15 residues. CDR3 in DNA: TGCGCCAGCAGCTCCACCCCAGGGGCCGCAGAGACCCAGTACTTC. Protein sequence: CASSSTPGAAETQYF.

The CDR3 protein is CASSPTGGPEDGYTF. For the CDR3, the DNA is TGCGCCAGCAGCCCTACGGGAGGGCCAGAAGATGGCTACACCTTC. This chain joins TRBV5-1 and TRBJ1-2; D ambiguous. V was shortened by 4 bases and J by 6 bases, with 19 bases between the two germline ends. The CDR3 sequence is 15 residues long. Per the germline V gene, CDR1 is SGHRS and CDR2 is YFSETQ. The variable domain in full, with the rest retrieved from reference TRBV5-1 and TRBJ1-2, is KAGVTQTPRYLIKTRGQQVTLSCSPISGHRSVSWYQQTPGQGLQFLFEYFSETQRNKGNFPGRFSGRQFSNSRSEMNVSTLELGDSALYLCASSPTGGPEDGYTFGSGTRLTVV.

J is TRBJ1-1 and V is TRBV28; D possibly corresponds to TRBD1 (6 bases). From germline, CDR1 is MDHEN and CDR2 SYDVKM. The CDR3 has 11 amino acids. With 7 bases removed from V and 6 bases from J, the gap between germline ends came to 9 bases. The CDR3 DNA reads as TGTGCCAGCAAACAGGGACCTGAAGCTTTCTTT. The encoded protein is CASKQGPEAFF.

V is TRBV4-3 and J is TRBJ2-1; 8 nucleotides match TRBD1. Trimming cost V 0 bases and J 6 bases; bases outside gene matches: 10. Germline lookup yields CDR1 LGHNA and CDR2 YSLEER. The CDR3 has 17 amino acids. The CDR3 sequence: CASSQDSRTGFFNEQFF. CDR3 in DNA: TGCGCCAGCAGCCAAGATTCCCGGACAGGGTTCTTCAATGAGCAGTTCTTC.

This chain connects TRBV6-4 to TRBJ1-2; 8 bases are a match to TRBD1. This CDR3 region has 13 residues. V shed 4 bases, J shed 8 bases, and the junction held 6 bases outside the gene matches. Germline CDR1 and CDR2: MRHNA and SNTAGT. For the CDR3, the DNA is TGTGCCAGCAGTGGCGACAGGGGCATCGGCTACACCTTC. It yields the protein CASSGDRGIGYTF.

CDR3 in DNA: TGTGCCAGCAGAACGGGACTATATAGCAATCAGCCCCAGCATTTT. It codes for CASRTGLYSNQPQHF. The rearrangement joins TRBV6-5 to TRBJ1-5; perhaps TRBD1 as D (5 bases). The V end was cut by 6 bases, the J end by 0 bases, with 12 bases between. The CDR3 consists of 15 residues. CDR1 and CDR2 (germline): MNHEY, SVGAGI.

The genes are TRBV2 and TRBJ2-5; the match to TRBD2 covers 9 bases. Germline CDR1 and CDR2: SNHLY and FYNNEI. V was clipped by 6 bases and J by 2 bases; unmatched bases: 7. The CDR3 loop spans 15 amino acids. The CDR3 region is CASSDDLAGQETQYF. CDR3 bases: TGTGCCAGCAGCGACGACCTAGCGGGGCAAGAGACCCAGTACTTC.

The chain links TRBV7-3 to TRBJ2-1, with 14 bases aligning to TRBD2. CDR1 SGHTA and CDR2 FQGTGA come from the germline V gene. The CDR3 totals 15 residues. V was clipped by 5 bases and J by 8 bases; unmatched bases: 5. CDR3 DNA: TGTGCCAGCAGCGCGACTAGCGGGGGGGCCGATGAGCAGTTCTTC. Translating it yields CASSATSGGADEQFF.

The V call is TRBV5-1, the J call TRBJ2-1; 13 positions match TRBD2. CDR3 size: 17 residues. From germline, CDR1 is SGHRS and CDR2 YFSETQ. The trim removed 0 bases at V and 4 bases at J, leaving 4 bases unmatched. The CDR3: CASSLGGLAGFYNEQFF. The CDR3 coding sequence is TGCGCCAGCAGCTTGGGGGGACTAGCGGGGTTTTACAATGAGCAGTTCTTC.